Given below is one T cell receptor (beta chain) in context. Some clones are missing from TCRdb's copy, which holds only in-frame ones; the method was immunoSEQ multiplex PCR. This table has some 290,000 clones, about nine tenths appearing once. The entry originates in a study of blood T cell repertoires in COVID-19. The CDR3 covers 15 residues. Germline assignment: CDR1 GTSNPN and CDR2 SVGIG (reference sequence). V lost 5 bases, J lost 2 bases, and 16 bases lay in between. Material for sequencing was peripheral blood. The source is a woman in her fifties or sixties who had recovered from COVID-19. The V call is TRBV30, the J call TRBJ2-1; D is possibly TRBD2 (6 bases). The CDR3 loop reads CAWGTPGLPYNEQFF. Written as DNA, the CDR3 is TGTGCCTGGGGAACACCGGGACTGCCCTACAATGAGCAGTTCTTC.